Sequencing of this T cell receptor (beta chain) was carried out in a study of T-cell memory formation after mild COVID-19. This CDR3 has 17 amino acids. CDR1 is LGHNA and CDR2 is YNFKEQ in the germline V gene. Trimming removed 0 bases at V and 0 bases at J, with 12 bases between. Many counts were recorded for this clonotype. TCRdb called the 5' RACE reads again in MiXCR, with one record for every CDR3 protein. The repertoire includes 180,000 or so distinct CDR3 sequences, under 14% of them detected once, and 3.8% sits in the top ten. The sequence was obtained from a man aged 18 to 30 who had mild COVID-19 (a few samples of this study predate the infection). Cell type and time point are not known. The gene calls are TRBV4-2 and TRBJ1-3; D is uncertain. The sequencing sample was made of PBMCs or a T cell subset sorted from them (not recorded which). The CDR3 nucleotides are TGTGCCAGCAGCCAAGACACAGACTCCAGCTCTGGAAACACCATATATTTT. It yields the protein CASSQDTDSSSGNTIYF.